The 20 T cell receptor beta chains listed next were all sequenced from one sample in a study of CD8 T cells in Susac syndrome. Random hexamers were used to reverse transcribe roughly 0.5 to 1 ug of RNA. TCRdb itself ran the immunoSEQ multiplex PCR reads through MiXCR, one entry per CDR3 protein. This repertoire shows approximately 150,000 distinct CDR3 sequences, 90% to 97% found once; its top ten account for roughly 0.08%. Sequenced input: CD4+ T cells from PBMCs. The receptors shown here come from a human donor with Susac syndrome.

The chain recombines TRBV6-6 with TRBJ1-2; D gene ambiguous. V was cut by 3 bases and J by 2 bases, with 7 bases left in between. Per germline, CDR1 MNHNY and CDR2 SVGAGI (reference sequence). This CDR3 has 13 residues. The CDR3: CASSYSGNYGYTF. The CDR3 nucleotides read TGTGCCAGCAGTTATTCAGGAAACTATGGCTACACCTTC.

Notes on this clonotype: At one end, the junction sequence differs from germline, possibly due to a read error. The J gene is TRBJ2-1, the V gene TRBV14, with D uncertain. This CDR3 contains 12 residues. The germline V gene encodes CDR1 SGHDN and CDR2 FVKESK. CDR3 region: CASSQETFRLVF. CDR3 DNA: TGTGCCAGCAGCCAAGAAACGTTTAGATTGGTCTTC.

The chain uses TRBV18 and TRBJ2-7; a possible D gene is TRBD2 (6 bases). The CDR3 consists of 14 residues. Trimming left V 4 bases short and J 2 bases short, with 12 bases between. Germline assignment: CDR1 KGHSH and CDR2 LQKENI. The DNA of the CDR3 is TGTGCCAGCTCACGTACGGGACTCGCCTACGAGCAGTACTTC. Its translation is CASSRTGLAYEQYF.

The chain couples TRBV6-2 or TRBV6-3 to TRBJ1-1, with 7 bases aligning to TRBD1. From germline, CDR1 is MNHEY and CDR2 SVGEGT. This CDR3 comprises 13 residues. The V and J ends lost 2 bases and 14 bases, in that order; junction bases with no gene match: 11. The CDR3 nucleotides read TGTGCCAGCAGTTACGAACAACGACAGGGCGCGTTCTTT. Translation gives CASSYEQRQGAFF.

V and J are TRBV23-1 and TRBJ2-5, with D perhaps TRBD1 or TRBD2 (6 bases each). TRBV23-1 is an open reading frame whose function is uncertain. The CDR3 is made up of 14 amino acids. Trimming left V 8 bases short and J 7 bases short, with 20 bases between. The CDR3 nucleotides read TGCGCCAGCGGACTTCCGGGGGCCCCTTTGACCCAGTACTTC. It is translated as CASGLPGAPLTQYF.

The chain is built from TRBV9 and TRBJ2-1; 12 bases are shared with TRBD2. The CDR3 extends over 15 amino acids. Germline-derived CDR1 and CDR2 are SGDLS and YYNGEE. Trimming removed 2 bases from V and 8 bases from J; junction bases left unmatched: 5. CDR3 protein: CASSVTSGSVYEQFF. The DNA of the CDR3 is TGTGCCAGCAGCGTGACTAGCGGGAGTGTCTATGAGCAGTTCTTC.

V usage is TRBV20-1 and J usage is TRBJ1-1, with D tentatively TRBD1 (5 bases). The germline gives CDR1 DFQATT, CDR2 SNEGSKA (reference sequence). Trimming took 3 bases from V and 4 from J, leaving 15 bases between them. The CDR3 runs to 14 residues. The CDR3 loop is CSASRRKGPTEAFF. In DNA form, the CDR3 reads TGCAGTGCTAGCCGGCGAAAGGGGCCCACTGAAGCTTTCTTT.

The rearrangement joins TRBV30 to TRBJ2-7, with TRBD2 matching 9 bases. The CDR3 extends over 16 amino acids. V trimming: 4 bases; J trimming: 0 bases; junction bases outside the gene matches: 10. Looked up from germline, CDR1 is GTSNPN and CDR2 is SVGIG (reference sequence). CDR3 region: CAWTERGASHSYEQYF. CDR3 bases: TGTGCCTGGACTGAGCGGGGGGCTTCCCACTCCTACGAGCAGTACTTC.

The chain combines TRBV28 with TRBJ1-1, with D maybe TRBD1 (6 bases). The CDR3 sequence is 14 residues long. The germline gives CDR1 MDHEN, CDR2 SYDVKM. V lost 4 bases to trimming and J lost 5 bases, with 14 bases between them. The CDR3 region is CASSSPRGGTEAFF. In DNA, the CDR3 is TGTGCCAGCAGTTCGCCCAGGGGTGGAACTGAAGCTTTCTTT.

The chain combines TRBV29-1 with TRBJ2-3; 12 nucleotides align to TRBD2. CDR1 and CDR2 from the germline V gene are SQVTM and ANQGSEA. This CDR3 contains 16 residues. J gave up 0 bases and V 2 bases, and 3 bases lay outside the gene matches. The CDR3 sequence: CSVELAGGKSTDTQYF. In DNA, the CDR3 is TGCAGCGTTGAACTAGCGGGAGGGAAGAGCACAGATACGCAGTATTTT.

The chain links TRBV15 to TRBJ1-1; 8 bases are a match to TRBD1. The CDR3 loop spans 13 amino acids. Germline V gives CDR1 LNHNV, CDR2 YYDKDF (reference sequence). Trimming removed 2 bases from V and 11 bases from J; junction bases left unmatched: 7. CDR3 DNA sequence: TGTGCCACCAGCAGAAGGCAGGGGGCAAGGGCTTTCTTT. Amino acids: CATSRRQGARAFF. Together with reference TRBV15 and TRBJ1-1, the CDR3 gives the full variable domain: DAMVIQNPRYQVTQFGKPVTLSCSQTLNHNVMYWYQQKSSQAPKLLFHYYDKDFNNEADTPDNFQSRRPNTSFCFLDIRSPGLGDTAMYLCATSRRQGARAFFGQGTRLTVV.

The rearrangement uses TRBV25-1 and TRBJ1-1, with TRBD1 matching over 9 bases. The germline V gene has CDR1 MGHDK and CDR2 SYGVNS. V lost 7 bases and J lost 1; bases outside the gene matches: 4. The CDR3 totals 14 residues. The CDR3 spells CASTETGGNTEAFF. For the CDR3, the DNA is TGTGCCAGCACGGAGACAGGGGGGAACACTGAAGCTTTCTTT.

The V and J genes are TRBV12-3 or TRBV12-4 and TRBJ2-7; D not certain. The CDR3 is 14 residues long. V was pared by 6 bases and J by 3 bases, with 15 bases between. The CDR3 coding sequence is TGTGCCAGCAGCTTGGTCTTTGACCTCTACGAGCAGTACTTC. It is translated as CASSLVFDLYEQYF.

V is TRBV4-1 and J is TRBJ1-1; D is possibly TRBD1 (5 bases). Per germline, CDR1 MGHRA and CDR2 YSYEKL. There are 18 residues in the CDR3. Deletions cut 1 base from V and 4 bases from J, with 22 bases between. CDR3 protein: CASSQAPGGLGSGTEAFF. In DNA form, the CDR3 reads TGCGCCAGCAGCCAAGCCCCCGGGGGTCTGGGTAGTGGCACTGAAGCTTTCTTT.

The chain uses TRBV3-1 and TRBJ1-1; 7 bases are a match to TRBD1. Germline trimming cut 4 bases from V and 3 bases from J; bases unmatched to any gene: 5. Germline CDR1 reads LGHDT; CDR2 reads YNNKEL (reference sequence). This CDR3 is built from 14 residues. CDR3 residues: CASSLQGWDTEAFF. The CDR3 DNA reads TGTGCCAGCAGCCTACAGGGGTGGGACACTGAAGCTTTCTTT.

The chain recombines TRBV3-1 with TRBJ1-1, with D possibly being TRBD1 (5 bases). V lost 4 bases to trimming and J lost 1 base, with 13 bases between them. The CDR3 length is 15 residues. Germline CDR1 reads LGHDT; CDR2 reads YNNKEL (reference sequence). The CDR3 DNA reads TGTGCCAGCAGCCGAGTGGGACCGACGAACACTGAAGCTTTCTTT. Translated, it gives CASSRVGPTNTEAFF.

This chain uses TRBV29-1 with TRBJ1-6, with D possibly matching TRBD1 (5 bases). Germline-derived CDR1 and CDR2 are SQVTM and ANQGSEA. The CDR3 is 13 amino acids. Trimming removed 4 bases at V and 10 bases at J, with 14 bases between. The CDR3 sequence is CSVAAERGSPLHF. The CDR3 DNA reads TGCAGCGTTGCAGCAGAGAGGGGATCACCCCTCCACTTT. The variable domain in full, with the rest retrieved from reference TRBV29-1 and TRBJ1-6, is SAVISQKPSRDICQRGTSLTIQCQVDSQVTMMFWYRQQPGQSLTLIATANQGSEATYESGFVIDKFPISRPNLTFSTLTVSNMSPEDSSIYLCSVAAERGSPLHFGNGTRLTVT.

V usage is TRBV28 and J usage is TRBJ1-5, with TRBD1 as a possible D gene (5 bases). With 6 bases removed from V and 4 bases from J, the gap between germline ends came to 13 bases. CDR1 and CDR2 from the germline V gene are MDHEN and SYDVKM. This CDR3 has 14 amino acids. The CDR3 region is CASSRGAYNQPQHF. CDR3 coding DNA: TGTGCCAGCAGCCGCGGGGCCTATAATCAGCCCCAGCATTTT.

J is TRBJ2-3 and V is TRBV6-2 or TRBV6-3; D unclear. This CDR3 spans 14 amino acids. The V gene's germline CDR1 is MNHEY and CDR2 SVGEGT. V lost 6 bases and J lost 6, with 16 bases in between. The CDR3 DNA follows: TGTGCCAGCAGCGCGATGGGCTCGCGGGATACGCAGTATTTT. It encodes CASSAMGSRDTQYF.

V gene TRBV5-1 combines with J gene TRBJ2-3, with D uncertain. Germline CDR1 is SGHRS and CDR2 is YFSETQ. CDR3 length equals 15 residues. Deletions cut 0 bases from V and 1 base from J, with 9 bases between. CDR3 loop: CASSLVGVRTDTQYF. The CDR3 region has the DNA TGCGCCAGCAGCTTGGTGGGCGTGCGCACAGATACGCAGTATTTT.